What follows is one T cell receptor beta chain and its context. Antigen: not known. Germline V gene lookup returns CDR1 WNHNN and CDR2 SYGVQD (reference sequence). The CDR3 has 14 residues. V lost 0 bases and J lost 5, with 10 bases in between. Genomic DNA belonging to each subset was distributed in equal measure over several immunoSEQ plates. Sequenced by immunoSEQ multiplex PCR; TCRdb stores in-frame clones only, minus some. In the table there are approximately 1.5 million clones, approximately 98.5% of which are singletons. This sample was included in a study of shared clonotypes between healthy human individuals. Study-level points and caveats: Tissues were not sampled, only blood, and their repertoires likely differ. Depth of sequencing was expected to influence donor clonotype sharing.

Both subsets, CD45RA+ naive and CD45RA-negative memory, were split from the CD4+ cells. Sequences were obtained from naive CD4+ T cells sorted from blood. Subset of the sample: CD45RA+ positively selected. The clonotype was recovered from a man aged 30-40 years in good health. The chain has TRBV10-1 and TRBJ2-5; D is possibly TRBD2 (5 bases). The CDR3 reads CASSESRGVETQYF. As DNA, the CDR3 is TGCGCCAGCAGTGAGTCTCGGGGTGTGGAGACCCAGTACTTC.